The next 8 T cell receptor beta chains were all read from a single sample in a study of naive and memory T cell subsets. The beta constant-region primer was an equimolar mix of two oligonucleotides covering TRBC1 and TRBC2. TCRdb fed the UMI-ligation and nested PCR reads into MiXCR, producing one record per CDR3 protein. The sample records 130,000 to 150,000 distinct CDR3 sequences, over 15% being singletons. The specimen was naive CD4+ T cells from blood. These receptors all stem from a human donor in good health.

V is TRBV2 and J is TRBJ2-7; TRBD1 aligns across 8 bases. V shed 3 bases and J 2 bases; nucleotides not matched to a gene: 3. CDR1 and CDR2 from the germline V gene are SNHLY and FYNNEI. The CDR3 runs to 14 residues. The CDR3 DNA sequence: TGTGCCAGCAGTGATCCGACAGGGGCCTACGAGCAGTACTTC. Translating gives CASSDPTGAYEQYF.

The rearrangement links TRBV10-3 to TRBJ2-1; D may be TRBD1 or TRBD2 (5 bases each). The CDR3 consists of 16 residues. CDR1 and CDR2 from the germline V gene are ENHRY and SYGVKD. Trimming shortened V by 2 bases and J by 4 bases, and 15 bases separated the two germline ends. In DNA form, the CDR3 reads TGTGCCATCAGTGAGGGGACGCCGGGACCTTACAATGAGCAGTTCTTC. Encoded protein: CAISEGTPGPYNEQFF.

The chain is built from TRBV7-1 and TRBJ1-6; maybe TRBD1 (6 bases). TRBV7-1 is marked as an open reading frame, function uncertain. The V end lost 4 bases, the J end lost 11 bases, and 18 bases lay between the germline ends. The CDR3 has 15 amino acids. The CDR3 protein is CASSLPNLRGAPLHF. CDR3 in DNA: TGTGCCAGCAGCTTACCGAACCTCAGGGGCGCACCCCTCCACTTT.

As DNA, the CDR3 is TGTGCCAGTAGTGGGGCGGTTAATGAAAAACTGTTTTTT. This sequence encodes CASSGAVNEKLFF. The V and J genes are TRBV19 and TRBJ1-4, with D perhaps matching TRBD1 (5 bases). V was shortened by 5 bases and J by 4 bases, with 8 bases between the two germline ends. The CDR3 totals 13 residues. Per germline, CDR1 LNHDA and CDR2 SQIVND (reference sequence).

This clonotype appeared a few times. The chain uses TRBV12-3 or TRBV12-4 and TRBJ1-1; D possibly corresponds to TRBD1 (6 bases). The CDR3 extends over 14 amino acids. V lost 5 bases, J lost 1 base, and 11 bases lay in between. The CDR3 sequence is CASSRGGRNTEAFF. For the CDR3, the DNA is TGTGCCAGCAGTAGGGGGGGGAGGAACACTGAAGCTTTCTTT.

The J gene is TRBJ1-4, the V gene TRBV7-9; 8 bases agree with TRBD1. The CDR3 is 14 amino acids. The V gene end was trimmed by 5 bases and the J gene end by 7 bases; junction bases not matched to a gene: 6. CDR1 and CDR2 (germline): SEHNR, FQNEAQ (reference sequence). The DNA of the CDR3 is TGTGCCAGCAGCACAGGGGGTAGTACTGAAAAACTGTTTTTT. Its protein is CASSTGGSTEKLFF.

This clonotype has just a few counts. V gene TRBV29-1 combines with J gene TRBJ1-1, with D uncertain. The CDR3 runs to 13 residues. Germline V lookup: CDR1 SQVTM, CDR2 ANQGSEA. V dropped 4 bases and J dropped 1 base, with 10 bases sitting between them. In DNA, the CDR3 is TGCAGCGTTGTCTTACAGAAGAACACTGAAGCTTTCTTT. Protein sequence: CSVVLQKNTEAFF.

The chain joins TRBV12-3 or TRBV12-4 to TRBJ1-1; TRBD1 might be the D (5 bases). The CDR3 covers 15 residues. With 7 bases removed from V and 4 bases from J, the gap between germline ends came to 19 bases. The CDR3 nucleotides are TGTGCCAGCACCTCACAAGGGAGGGGTCGCACTGAAGCTTTCTTT. It specifies CASTSQGRGRTEAFF.